This entry lists 29 T cell receptor beta chains sequenced from one sample in a study of CD8 T cells in Susac syndrome. Reverse transcription of 0.5 to 1 ug RNA was carried out with random hexamers. TCRdb recomputed calls from the immunoSEQ multiplex PCR reads with MiXCR, one row per CDR3 protein. In the table there are about 190,000 distinct CDR3 sequences, roughly 95% of which are singletons. The sample consisted of CD4+ T cells from PBMCs. These receptor sequences come from a human donor with Susac syndrome.

V usage is TRBV11-2 and J usage is TRBJ1-6; D not resolved. Germline V gene sequence: CDR1 SGHAT, CDR2 FQNNGV. The V end was cut by 6 bases, the J end by 9 bases, with 15 bases between. This CDR3 region has 14 residues. Here the CDR3 reads CASSTRMSGSPLHF. The CDR3 DNA reads as TGTGCCAGCAGTACTAGGATGTCCGGTTCACCCCTCCACTTT.

The chain carries TRBV4-2 and TRBJ2-3; 12 nucleotides agree with TRBD2. Germline assignment: CDR1 LGHNA and CDR2 YNFKEQ. V was clipped by 1 base and J by 2 bases; unmatched bases: 7. This CDR3 has 18 residues. CDR3 region: CASSQVPPSGGATDTQYF. The CDR3 DNA reads TGTGCCAGCAGCCAAGTCCCGCCTAGCGGGGGGGCCACAGATACGCAGTATTTT.

The chain links TRBV10-3 to TRBJ2-3, with 10 bases lining up with TRBD2. The CDR3 is made up of 17 amino acids. Losses at the gene ends were 0 bases for V and 3 bases for J; bases not matched to a gene: 6. CDR1 is ENHRY and CDR2 is SYGVKD in the germline V gene. CDR3 DNA sequence: TGTGCCATCAGTGAGTCGAGGGGACTAGCGATTACAGATACGCAGTATTTT. This codes for CAISESRGLAITDTQYF.

The CDR3 DNA follows: TGCGCCAGCAGCCAAGGGATTACCGGGACTCCGGTCGAAGAGACCCAGTACTTC. This gives the protein CASSQGITGTPVEETQYF. The chain employs TRBV4-1 and TRBJ2-5; a weak D match, TRBD2 (6 bases). The CDR3 contains 18 residues. Trimming left V 1 base short and J 3 bases short, with 21 bases between. Germline CDR1 and CDR2: MGHRA and YSYEKL.

The CDR3 region is CASSLYNYEQYF. Here the CDR3 DNA reads TGTGCCAGCTCGCTGTACAACTACGAGCAGTACTTC. The rearrangement uses TRBV2 and TRBJ2-7; D not certain. V lost 8 bases and J 3 bases, leaving 11 bases between the germline ends. Germline V gene lookup returns CDR1 SNHLY and CDR2 FYNNEI. The CDR3 spans 12 residues.

This sequence joins TRBV7-6 and TRBJ1-2, with 10 bases identical to TRBD1. Trimming removed 5 bases from V and 6 bases from J; junction bases left unmatched: 6. CDR1 and CDR2 from the germline V gene are SGHVS and FNYEAQ. The CDR3 runs to 14 residues. Here the CDR3 DNA reads TGTGCCAGCAGCGGGGGACAGGGGAGCCATGGCTACACCTTC. Translated, it gives CASSGGQGSHGYTF.

V and J are TRBV5-1 and TRBJ2-1; TRBD2 matches at 15 bases. This CDR3 comprises 17 residues. Germline V CDR1 and CDR2: SGHRS, YFSETQ. The V segment lost 0 bases and the J segment 8 bases; nucleotides outside the gene matches: 6. The CDR3 coding sequence is TGCGCCAGCAGCTTGGTATGGACTAGCGGGGGGGCCGATGAGCAGTTCTTC. Encoded protein: CASSLVWTSGGADEQFF.

This rearrangement joins TRBV20-1 to TRBJ2-7, with 10 nucleotides matching TRBD1. This CDR3 has 14 amino acids. Germline-derived CDR1 and CDR2 are DFQATT and SNEGSKA (reference sequence). Trimming removed 2 bases from V and 5 bases from J; junction bases left unmatched: 6. CDR3: CSARSDRGINEQYF. CDR3 sequence (DNA): TGCAGTGCTAGATCGGACAGGGGGATCAACGAGCAGTACTTC.

The V gene is TRBV3-1, the J gene TRBJ2-7; TRBD1 is a possible D gene (5 bases). V dropped 0 bases and J dropped 0 bases, with 6 bases sitting between them. Germline V gives CDR1 LGHDT, CDR2 YNNKEL (reference sequence). The CDR3 totals 14 residues. This CDR3 reads CASSQEGDSYEQYF. The CDR3 DNA is TGTGCCAGCAGCCAAGAAGGGGACTCCTACGAGCAGTACTTC.

Only one count was recorded for this clonotype. V and J are TRBV30 and TRBJ1-5; unclear D gene. The CDR3 contains 15 residues. The V gene lost 3 bases and the J gene lost 3 bases, with 15 bases spanning the gap. Germline assignment: CDR1 GTSNPN and CDR2 SVGIG (reference sequence). The CDR3 region is CAWRRDILPNQPQHF. DNA for the CDR3: TGTGCCTGGAGGCGGGATATCCTCCCCAATCAGCCCCAGCATTTT.

The gene calls are TRBV20-1 and TRBJ1-5; tentative D call: TRBD1 (6 bases). V was pared by 5 bases and J by 5 bases, with 22 bases between. The germline gives CDR1 DFQATT, CDR2 SNEGSKA (reference sequence). This CDR3 is 16 amino acids long. The CDR3 sequence: CSAGTGALSVDQPQHF. CDR3 coding DNA: TGCAGTGCTGGGACGGGGGCGCTTAGCGTCGATCAGCCCCAGCATTTT.

This sequence joins TRBV7-2 and TRBJ2-7, with D maybe TRBD1 (5 bases). The CDR3 consists of 15 residues. Trimming stripped 1 base from V and 2 bases from J, with 12 bases between. Germline CDR1 and CDR2: SGHTA and FQGNSA. DNA of the CDR3: TGTGCCAGCAGCTTAGTCCAGGGTTCGGCCTACGAGCAGTACTTC. It translates to CASSLVQGSAYEQYF.

The genes are TRBV12-3 or TRBV12-4 and TRBJ2-1; 8 nucleotides agree with TRBD2. The CDR3 length is 12 residues. The CDR3: CATGGLGNEQFF. For the CDR3, the DNA is TGTGCGACGGGGGGGCTTGGCAATGAGCAGTTCTTC.

This chain connects TRBV20-1 to TRBJ2-7, with 10 bases aligning to TRBD1. CDR3 length: 14 residues. The germline V gene encodes CDR1 DFQATT and CDR2 SNEGSKA (reference sequence). Unmatched junction bases numbered 4, after V lost 3 bases and J lost 2 bases. CDR3 protein: CSARPGQGTYEQYF. Here the CDR3 DNA reads TGCAGTGCTAGGCCGGGACAGGGGACCTACGAGCAGTACTTC.

This rearrangement joins TRBV30 to TRBJ1-5, with 7 bases lining up with TRBD1. CDR3 length: 16 residues. CDR1 and CDR2 from the germline V gene are GTSNPN and SVGIG (reference sequence). Trimming removed 4 bases from V and 3 bases from J; junction bases left unmatched: 12. The CDR3 nucleotides are TGTGCCTGGAACGACGGGACAGCGAACTTCAATCAGCCCCAGCATTTT. Translating gives CAWNDGTANFNQPQHF.

J is TRBJ2-7 and V is TRBV28; D gene uncertain. The CDR3 is made up of 14 amino acids. V was cut by 3 bases and J by 0 bases, with 9 bases left in between. CDR1 MDHEN and CDR2 SYDVKM come from the germline V gene. The DNA for the CDR3 is TGTGCCAGCAGTTTTGTGGTGAGCTCCTACGAGCAGTACTTC. Residues: CASSFVVSSYEQYF. Looking up the rest from reference TRBV28 and TRBJ2-7 gives the full variable domain: DVKVTQSSRYLVKRTGEKVFLECVQDMDHENMFWYRQDPGLGLRLIYFSYDVKMKEKGDIPEGYSVSREKKERFSLILESASTNQTSMYLCASSFVVSSYEQYFGPGTRLTVT.

The V call is TRBV5-1, the J call TRBJ1-6; D not certain. Deletions cut 0 bases from V and 0 bases from J, with 7 bases between. The CDR3 length is 16 residues. From germline, CDR1 is SGHRS and CDR2 YFSETQ. The CDR3 loop is CASSLDESSYNSPLHF. The CDR3 nucleotides read TGCGCCAGCAGCTTGGACGAGAGCTCCTATAATTCACCCCTCCACTTT.

The chain joins TRBV7-3 to TRBJ2-1; 7 bases match TRBD1. This CDR3 is 16 amino acids long. With 3 bases clipped from V and 4 bases from J, the junction kept 9 bases outside the gene matches. CDR1 and CDR2 (germline): SGHTA, FQGTGA. The CDR3 nucleotides are TGTGCCAGCAGCTTTAAACCGGGACAGAGATACAATGAGCAGTTCTTC. As protein: CASSFKPGQRYNEQFF.

This clonotype was counted once. V is TRBV23-1 and J is TRBJ1-6; possible D gene TRBD1, 5 bases. TRBV23-1 is an ORF, with its function uncertain. V dropped 0 bases and J dropped 3 bases, with 12 bases sitting between them. The CDR3 is 17 amino acids. DNA for the CDR3: TGCGCCAGCAGTCAATCAGGGGAGGGGCGCTATAATTCACCCCTCCACTTT. Translated, it gives CASSQSGEGRYNSPLHF.

V is TRBV20-1 and J is TRBJ1-5; unclear D gene. This CDR3 has 11 amino acids. CDR1 is DFQATT and CDR2 is SNEGSKA in the germline V gene (reference sequence). With 3 bases removed from V and 10 bases from J, the gap between germline ends came to 10 bases. CDR3 DNA sequence: TGCAGTGCTAGGCCGGTTAACCCCCAGCATTTT. This gives the protein CSARPVNPQHF.

This clonotype was counted only a few times. The V and J genes are TRBV29-1 and TRBJ2-4; 8 bases map to TRBD1. The CDR3 spans 14 residues. Unmatched junction bases numbered 5, after V lost 7 bases and J lost 0 bases. CDR1 is SQVTM and CDR2 is ANQGSEA in the germline V gene. This CDR3 is CSALGQGAKNIQYF. In DNA form, the CDR3 reads TGCAGCGCCCTAGGACAGGGAGCCAAAAACATTCAGTACTTC.

The gene calls are TRBV5-1 and TRBJ2-7; the D gene is possibly TRBD2 (6 bases). V was shortened by 0 bases and J by 7 bases, with 14 bases between the two germline ends. Germline assignment: CDR1 SGHRS and CDR2 YFSETQ. The CDR3 is 14 residues long. The CDR3 bases are TGCGCCAGCAGCTTGGAGGGACGCGCGGGGGAGCAGTACTTC. Its translation is CASSLEGRAGEQYF. Full variable domain (rest looked up from reference TRBV5-1 and TRBJ2-7): KAGVTQTPRYLIKTRGQQVTLSCSPISGHRSVSWYQQTPGQGLQFLFEYFSETQRNKGNFPGRFSGRQFSNSRSEMNVSTLELGDSALYLCASSLEGRAGEQYFGPGTRLTVT.

The J gene is TRBJ1-2, the V gene TRBV27, with D unclear. The CDR3 spans 14 residues. From germline, CDR1 is MNHEY and CDR2 SMNVEV (reference sequence). The ends were cut back, 5 bases at V and 1 base at J, with 11 bases in the middle. CDR3 bases: TGTGCCAGCAGTAAAGTACAGCATAACTATGGCTACACCTTC. Translating gives CASSKVQHNYGYTF.

The chain has TRBV30 and TRBJ2-7; 7 positions match TRBD1. Per the germline V gene, CDR1 is GTSNPN and CDR2 is SVGIG (reference sequence). CDR3 length equals 14 residues. V lost 4 bases, J lost 0 bases, and 6 bases stayed unmatched. CDR3 in amino acids: CAWKRDSNSYEQYF. The CDR3 nucleotides read TGTGCCTGGAAAAGGGACAGCAACTCCTACGAGCAGTACTTC.

This chain uses TRBV5-1 with TRBJ2-5; perhaps TRBD1 as D (6 bases). This CDR3 region has 14 residues. In germline, CDR1 is SGHRS, CDR2 YFSETQ. The V gene lost 4 bases and the J gene lost 5 bases, with 15 bases spanning the gap. The CDR3 nucleotides are TGCGCCAGCAGCATCGGGCCAGGGGCGGAGACCCAGTACTTC. This sequence encodes CASSIGPGAETQYF.

The V and J genes are TRBV24-1 and TRBJ2-7; perhaps TRBD2 as D (6 bases). The CDR3 consists of 16 residues. Germline V gene data show CDR1 as KGHDR and CDR2 as SFDVKD. Trimming removed 6 bases from V and 0 bases from J, with 17 bases in between. Here the CDR3 reads CATSTLGTSSSYEQYF. CDR3 sequence (DNA): TGTGCCACCAGTACCCTCGGGACTTCAAGCTCCTACGAGCAGTACTTC.

The V call is TRBV30, the J call TRBJ1-6; D unresolved. There are 13 residues in the CDR3. V lost 7 bases and J lost 9, with 16 bases in between. Germline loops: CDR1 GTSNPN, CDR2 SVGIG (reference sequence). CDR3: CASLTLAVSPLHF. The CDR3 coding sequence is TGTGCCTCCCTAACCCTGGCGGTTTCACCCCTCCACTTT.

This chain links TRBV19 with TRBJ1-1; no definite D call. Germline CDR1 is LNHDA and CDR2 is SQIVND (reference sequence). CDR3 length: 16 residues. V shed 5 bases and J shed 5 bases, with 21 bases lying between them. The CDR3 loop is CASSSGKLQFETEAFF. CDR3 in DNA: TGTGCCAGTAGTTCTGGGAAGCTTCAGTTTGAGACTGAAGCTTTCTTT.

V gene TRBV19 combines with J gene TRBJ1-5, with TRBD1 identical over 9 bases. CDR3 length: 16 residues. The V segment lost 8 bases and the J segment 6 bases; nucleotides outside the gene matches: 14. The germline CDR1 and CDR2 sequences are LNHDA and SQIVND (reference sequence). Written as DNA, the CDR3 is TGTGCCAGTTCGACCTCGGGACAGGGTATAACTCAGCCCCAGCATTTT. Residues: CASSTSGQGITQPQHF.